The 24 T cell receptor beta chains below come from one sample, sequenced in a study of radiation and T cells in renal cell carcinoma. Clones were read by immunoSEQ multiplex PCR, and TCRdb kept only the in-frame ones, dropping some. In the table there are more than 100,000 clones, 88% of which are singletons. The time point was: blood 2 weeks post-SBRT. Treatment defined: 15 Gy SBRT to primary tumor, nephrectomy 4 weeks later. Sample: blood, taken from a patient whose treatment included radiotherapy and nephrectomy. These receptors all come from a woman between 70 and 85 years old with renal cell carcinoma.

The CDR3: CASSPLAQMNTEAFF. The CDR3 region has the DNA TGTGCCAGCAGCCCCTTAGCGCAGATGAACACTGAAGCTTTCTTT. The chain links TRBV9 to TRBJ1-1, with no clear D. Germline CDR1 and CDR2: SGDLS and YYNGEE. CDR3 length equals 15 residues. V was clipped by 4 bases and J by 0 bases, with 13 bases between them.

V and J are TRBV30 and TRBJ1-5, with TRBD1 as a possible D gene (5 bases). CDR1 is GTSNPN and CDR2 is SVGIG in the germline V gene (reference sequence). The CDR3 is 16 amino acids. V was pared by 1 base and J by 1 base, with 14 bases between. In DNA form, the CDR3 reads TGTGCCTGGAGTGACGGGTTTCAGGGCAGCAATCAGCCCCAGCATTTT. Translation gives CAWSDGFQGSNQPQHF.

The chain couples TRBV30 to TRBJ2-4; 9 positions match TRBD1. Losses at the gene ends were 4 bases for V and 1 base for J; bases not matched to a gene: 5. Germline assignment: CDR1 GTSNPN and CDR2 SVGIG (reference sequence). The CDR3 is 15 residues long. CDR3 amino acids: CAWMGQGLAKNIQYF. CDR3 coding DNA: TGTGCCTGGATGGGACAGGGTTTGGCCAAAAACATTCAGTACTTC.

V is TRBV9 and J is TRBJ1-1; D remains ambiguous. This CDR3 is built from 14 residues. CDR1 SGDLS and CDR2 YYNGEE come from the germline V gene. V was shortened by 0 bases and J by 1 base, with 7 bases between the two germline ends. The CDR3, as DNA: TGTGCCAGCAGCGTAGCGGCAGGGAACACTGAAGCTTTCTTT. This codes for CASSVAAGNTEAFF.

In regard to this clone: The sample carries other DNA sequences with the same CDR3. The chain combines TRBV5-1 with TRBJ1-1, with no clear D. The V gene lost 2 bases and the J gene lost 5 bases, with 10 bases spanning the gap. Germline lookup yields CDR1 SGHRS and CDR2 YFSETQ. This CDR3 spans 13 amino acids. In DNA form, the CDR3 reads TGCGCCAGCAGCTTATCAGGTGGAACTGAAGCTTTCTTT. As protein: CASSLSGGTEAFF.

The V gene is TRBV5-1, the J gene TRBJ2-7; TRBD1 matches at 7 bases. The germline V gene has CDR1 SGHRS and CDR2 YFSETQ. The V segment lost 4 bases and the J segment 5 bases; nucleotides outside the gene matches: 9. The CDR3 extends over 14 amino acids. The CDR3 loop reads CASSRDSGRNEQYF. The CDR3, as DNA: TGCGCCAGCAGCCGGGACAGTGGTCGGAACGAGCAGTACTTC.

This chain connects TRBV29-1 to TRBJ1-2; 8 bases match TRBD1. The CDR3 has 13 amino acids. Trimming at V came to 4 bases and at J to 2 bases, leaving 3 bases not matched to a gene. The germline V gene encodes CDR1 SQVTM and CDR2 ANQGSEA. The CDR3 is CSVGQGRNYGYTF. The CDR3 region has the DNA TGCAGCGTTGGACAGGGGAGAAACTATGGCTACACCTTC.

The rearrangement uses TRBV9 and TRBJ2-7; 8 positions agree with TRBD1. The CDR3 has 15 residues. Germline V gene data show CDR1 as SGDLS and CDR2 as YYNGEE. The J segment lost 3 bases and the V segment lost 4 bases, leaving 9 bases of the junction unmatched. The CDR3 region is CASSPGQGISYEQYF. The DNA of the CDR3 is TGTGCCAGCAGCCCCGGACAGGGCATCAGCTACGAGCAGTACTTC.

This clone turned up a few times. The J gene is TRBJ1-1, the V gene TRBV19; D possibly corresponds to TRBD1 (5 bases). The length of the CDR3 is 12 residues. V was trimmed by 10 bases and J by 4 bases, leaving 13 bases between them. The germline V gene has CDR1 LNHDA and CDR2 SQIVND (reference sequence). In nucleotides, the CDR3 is TGTGCCACCAGGGCAGGTATCACTGAAGCTTTCTTT. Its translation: CATRAGITEAFF.

The CDR3 nucleotides are TGTGCCTGGAGTGAAGGGGGAGGCTACGAGCAGTACTTC. It codes for CAWSEGGGYEQYF. The chain links TRBV30 to TRBJ2-7, with D tentatively TRBD1 or TRBD2 (6 bases each). V was pared by 1 base and J by 3 bases, with 10 bases between. The germline V gene encodes CDR1 GTSNPN and CDR2 SVGIG (reference sequence). This CDR3 is 13 amino acids long.

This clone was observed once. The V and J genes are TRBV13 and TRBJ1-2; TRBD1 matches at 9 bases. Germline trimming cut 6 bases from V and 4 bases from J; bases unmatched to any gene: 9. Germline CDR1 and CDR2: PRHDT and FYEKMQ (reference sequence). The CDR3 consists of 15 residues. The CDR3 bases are TGTGCCAGCAGTTCCCGGGACAGGGAGGCCTATGGCTACACCTTC. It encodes CASSSRDREAYGYTF.

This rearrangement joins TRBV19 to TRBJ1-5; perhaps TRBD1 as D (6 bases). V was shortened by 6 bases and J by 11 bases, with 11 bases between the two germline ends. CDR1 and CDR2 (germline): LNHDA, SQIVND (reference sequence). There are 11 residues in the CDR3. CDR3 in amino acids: CASRLTGTQHF. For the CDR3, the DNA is TGTGCCAGTAGGCTTACAGGGACCCAGCATTTT.

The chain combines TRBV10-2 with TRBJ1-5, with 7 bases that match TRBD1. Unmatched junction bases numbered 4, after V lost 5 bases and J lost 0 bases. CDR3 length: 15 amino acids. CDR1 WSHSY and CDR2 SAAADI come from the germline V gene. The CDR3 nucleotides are TGCGCCAGCAGTATACAGGGGACTAGCAATCAGCCCCAGCATTTT. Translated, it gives CASSIQGTSNQPQHF.

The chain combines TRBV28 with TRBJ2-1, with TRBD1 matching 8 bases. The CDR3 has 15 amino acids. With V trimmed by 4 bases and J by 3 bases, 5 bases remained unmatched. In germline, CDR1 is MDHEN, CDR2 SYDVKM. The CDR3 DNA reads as TGTGCCAGCAGTTCCGGACAGGGAAACTACAATGAGCAGTTCTTC. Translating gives CASSSGQGNYNEQFF.

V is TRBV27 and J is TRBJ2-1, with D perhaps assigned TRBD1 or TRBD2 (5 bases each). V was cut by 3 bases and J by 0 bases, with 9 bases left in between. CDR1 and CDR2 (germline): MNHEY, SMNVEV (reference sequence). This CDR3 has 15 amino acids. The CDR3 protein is CASSLSGSSYNEQFF. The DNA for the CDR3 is TGTGCCAGCAGTTTGTCAGGGAGCTCCTACAATGAGCAGTTCTTC.

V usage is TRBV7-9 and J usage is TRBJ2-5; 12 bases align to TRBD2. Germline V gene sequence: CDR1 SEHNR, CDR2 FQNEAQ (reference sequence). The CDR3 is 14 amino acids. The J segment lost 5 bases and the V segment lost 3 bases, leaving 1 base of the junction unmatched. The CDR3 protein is CASSFTSGGETQYF. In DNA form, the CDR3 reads TGTGCCAGCAGCTTTACTAGCGGGGGGGAGACCCAGTACTTC.

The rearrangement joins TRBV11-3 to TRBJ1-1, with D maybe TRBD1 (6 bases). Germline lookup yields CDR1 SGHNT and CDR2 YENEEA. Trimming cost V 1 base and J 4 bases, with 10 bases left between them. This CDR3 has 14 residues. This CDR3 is CASSLGQGRTEAFF. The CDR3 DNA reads TGTGCCAGCAGCTTAGGTCAGGGGCGCACTGAAGCTTTCTTT.

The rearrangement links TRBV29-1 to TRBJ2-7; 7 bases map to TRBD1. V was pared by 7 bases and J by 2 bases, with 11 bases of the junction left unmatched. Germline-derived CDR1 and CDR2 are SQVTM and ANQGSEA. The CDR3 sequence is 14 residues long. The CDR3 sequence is CSAQGQIKPYEQYF. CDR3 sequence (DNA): TGCAGCGCCCAGGGACAGATAAAACCCTACGAGCAGTACTTC.

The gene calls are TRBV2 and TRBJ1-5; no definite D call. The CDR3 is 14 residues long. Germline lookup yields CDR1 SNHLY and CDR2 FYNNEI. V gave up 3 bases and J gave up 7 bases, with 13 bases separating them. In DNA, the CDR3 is TGTGCCAGCAGTGAGAGGGTAGTAGGGCAGCCCCAGCATTTT. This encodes CASSERVVGQPQHF.

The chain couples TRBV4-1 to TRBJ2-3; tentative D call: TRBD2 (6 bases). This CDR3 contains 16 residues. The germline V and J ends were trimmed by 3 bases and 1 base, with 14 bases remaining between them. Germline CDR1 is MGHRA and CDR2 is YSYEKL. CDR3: CASSQEGGAGTDTQYF. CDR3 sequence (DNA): TGCGCCAGCAGCCAGGAGGGTGGGGCGGGCACAGATACGCAGTATTTT.

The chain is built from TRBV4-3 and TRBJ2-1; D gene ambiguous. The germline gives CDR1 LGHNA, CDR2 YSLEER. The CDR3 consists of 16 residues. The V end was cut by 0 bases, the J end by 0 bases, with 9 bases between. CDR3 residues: CASSQERPGSYNEQFF. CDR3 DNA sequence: TGCGCCAGCAGCCAAGAGAGACCGGGCTCCTACAATGAGCAGTTCTTC.

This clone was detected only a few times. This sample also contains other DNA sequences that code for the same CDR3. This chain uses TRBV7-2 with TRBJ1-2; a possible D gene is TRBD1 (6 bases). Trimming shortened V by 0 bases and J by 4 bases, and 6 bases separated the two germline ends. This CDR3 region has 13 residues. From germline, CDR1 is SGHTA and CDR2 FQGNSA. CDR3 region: CASSLAQGYGYTF. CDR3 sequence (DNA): TGTGCCAGCAGCTTAGCACAGGGCTATGGCTACACCTTC.

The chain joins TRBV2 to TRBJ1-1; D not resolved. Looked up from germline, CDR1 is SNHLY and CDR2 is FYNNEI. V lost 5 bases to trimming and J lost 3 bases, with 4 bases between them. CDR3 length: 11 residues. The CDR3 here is CASSTDTEAFF. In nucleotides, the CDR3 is TGTGCCAGCAGTACGGACACTGAAGCTTTCTTT.

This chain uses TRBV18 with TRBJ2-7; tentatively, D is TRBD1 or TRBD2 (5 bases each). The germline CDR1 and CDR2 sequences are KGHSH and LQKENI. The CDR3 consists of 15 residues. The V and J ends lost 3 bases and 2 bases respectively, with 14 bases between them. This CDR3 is CASSPSRGEPYEQYF. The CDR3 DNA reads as TGTGCCAGCTCACCCTCCAGAGGGGAACCCTACGAGCAGTACTTC. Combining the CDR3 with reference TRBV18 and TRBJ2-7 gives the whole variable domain NAGVMQNPRHLVRRRGQEARLRCSPMKGHSHVYWYRQLPEEGLKFMVYLQKENIIDESGMPKERFSAEFPKEGPSILRIQQVVRGDSAAYFCASSPSRGEPYEQYFGPGTRLTVT.